The clone carrying this TCR beta chain came up a few times. The antigen remains unidentified. The CDR3 is 14 amino acids. CDR1 and CDR2 (germline): SGHVS, FNYEAQ. V was pared by 0 bases and J by 5 bases, with 2 bases of the junction left unmatched. The record originates from a study of T cell repertoires in cytomegalovirus infection. Using its own MiXCR run on the reads, TCRdb lists one record per CDR3 protein. The table lists fewer than 1,000,000 distinct CDR3 sequences, approximately 31% of them singletons. The TCR originated in a human donor in good health (CMV status not recorded). Some clones in this sample may be carry-over from other donors' samples. Sequenced here: cultured CD8+ T cells from PBMCs, sampled from culture after CMV antigen stimulation. The genes are TRBV7-6 and TRBJ2-5; TRBD1 matches 8 bases. This CDR3 reads CASSLARQGETQYF. Here the CDR3 DNA reads TGTGCCAGCAGCTTAGCCCGACAGGGGGAGACCCAGTACTTC.